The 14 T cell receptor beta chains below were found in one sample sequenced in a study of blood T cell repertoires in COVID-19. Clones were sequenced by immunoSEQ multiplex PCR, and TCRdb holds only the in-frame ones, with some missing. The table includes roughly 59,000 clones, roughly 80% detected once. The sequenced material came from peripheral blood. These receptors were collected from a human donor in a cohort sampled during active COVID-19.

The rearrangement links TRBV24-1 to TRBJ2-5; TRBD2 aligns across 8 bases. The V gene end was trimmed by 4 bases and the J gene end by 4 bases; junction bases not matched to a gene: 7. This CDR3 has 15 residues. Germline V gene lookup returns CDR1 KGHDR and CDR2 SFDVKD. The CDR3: CATSDDYGGGETQYF. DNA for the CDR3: TGTGCCACCAGTGACGACTACGGGGGGGGAGAGACCCAGTACTTC.

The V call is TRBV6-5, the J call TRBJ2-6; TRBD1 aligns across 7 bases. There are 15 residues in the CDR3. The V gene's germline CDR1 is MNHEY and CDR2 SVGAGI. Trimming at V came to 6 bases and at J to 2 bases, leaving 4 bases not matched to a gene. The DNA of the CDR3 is TGTGCCAGCAGGCTCACAGGGGCTGGGGCCAACGTCCTGACTTTC. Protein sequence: CASRLTGAGANVLTF.

The CDR3 sequence is CASSEGRDQPQHF. The CDR3 bases are TGTGCCAGCAGTGAAGGGCGGGACCAGCCCCAGCATTTT. The V call is TRBV2, the J call TRBJ1-5; perhaps TRBD1 as D (5 bases). The CDR3 totals 13 residues. The V end lost 1 base, the J end lost 7 bases, and 8 bases lay between the germline ends. The germline V gene has CDR1 SNHLY and CDR2 FYNNEI. Looking up the rest from reference TRBV2 and TRBJ1-5 gives the full variable domain: EPEVTQTPSHQVTQMGQEVILRCVPISNHLYFYWYRQILGQKVEFLVSFYNNEISEKSEIFDDQFSVERPDGSNFTLKIRSTKLEDSAMYFCASSEGRDQPQHFGDGTRLSIL.

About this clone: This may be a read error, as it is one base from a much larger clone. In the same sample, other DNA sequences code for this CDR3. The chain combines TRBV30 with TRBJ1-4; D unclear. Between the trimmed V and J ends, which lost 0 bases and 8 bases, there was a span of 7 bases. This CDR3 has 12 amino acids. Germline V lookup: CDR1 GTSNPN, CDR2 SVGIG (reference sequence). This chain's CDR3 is CAWSVLREKLFF. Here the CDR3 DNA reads TGTGCCTGGAGTGTACTTCGGGAAAAACTGTTTTTT. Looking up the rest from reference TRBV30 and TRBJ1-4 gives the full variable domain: SQTIHQWPATLVQPVGSPLSLECTVEGTSNPNLYWYRQAAGRGLQLLFYSVGIGQISSEVPQNLSASRPQDRQFILSSKKLLLSDSGFYLCAWSVLREKLFFGSGTQLSVL.

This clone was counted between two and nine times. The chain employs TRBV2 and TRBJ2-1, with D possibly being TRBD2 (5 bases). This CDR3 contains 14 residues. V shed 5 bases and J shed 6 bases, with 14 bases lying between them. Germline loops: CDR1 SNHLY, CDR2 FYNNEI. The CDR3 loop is CASSPGEMGNEQFF. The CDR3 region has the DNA TGTGCCAGCAGTCCCGGGGAGATGGGCAATGAGCAGTTCTTC.

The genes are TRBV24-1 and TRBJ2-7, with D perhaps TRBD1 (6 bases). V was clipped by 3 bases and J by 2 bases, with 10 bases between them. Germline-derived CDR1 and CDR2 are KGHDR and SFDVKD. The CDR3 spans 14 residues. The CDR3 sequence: CATSDRTVPYEQYF. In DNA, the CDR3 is TGTGCCACCAGTGATCGGACAGTACCCTACGAGCAGTACTTC.

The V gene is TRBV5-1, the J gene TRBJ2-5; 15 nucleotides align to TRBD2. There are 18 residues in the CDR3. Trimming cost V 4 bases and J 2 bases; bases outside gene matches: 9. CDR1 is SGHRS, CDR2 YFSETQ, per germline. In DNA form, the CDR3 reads TGCGCCAGCAGCGTGTCCCCCGGACTAGCGGGAGGGCAAGAGACCCAGTACTTC. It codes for CASSVSPGLAGGQETQYF.

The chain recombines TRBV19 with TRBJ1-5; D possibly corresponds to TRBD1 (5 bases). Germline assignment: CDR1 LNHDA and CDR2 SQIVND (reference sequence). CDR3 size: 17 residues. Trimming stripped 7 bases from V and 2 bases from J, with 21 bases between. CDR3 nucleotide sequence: TGTGCCAGTACCTCTTGGGGGGAGAGGGGCGGCAATCAGCCCCAGCATTTT. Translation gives CASTSWGERGGNQPQHF.

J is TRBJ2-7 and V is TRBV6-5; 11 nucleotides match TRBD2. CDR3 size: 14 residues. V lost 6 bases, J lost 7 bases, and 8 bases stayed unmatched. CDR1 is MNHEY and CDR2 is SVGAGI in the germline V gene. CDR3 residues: CASRTSGSTGEQYF. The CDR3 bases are TGTGCCAGCAGAACTAGCGGGAGTACGGGTGAGCAGTACTTC.

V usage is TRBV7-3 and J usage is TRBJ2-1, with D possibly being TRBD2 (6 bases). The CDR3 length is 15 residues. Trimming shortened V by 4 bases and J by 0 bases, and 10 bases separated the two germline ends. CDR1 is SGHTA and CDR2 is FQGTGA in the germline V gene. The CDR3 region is CASSSAGSSYNEQFF. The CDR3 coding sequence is TGTGCCAGCAGCTCAGCGGGCAGCTCCTACAATGAGCAGTTCTTC.

CDR3 DNA sequence: TGTGCCAGCAGCCCTGGGACACCCGTCACCTACGAGCAGTACTTC. It codes for CASSPGTPVTYEQYF. V usage is TRBV5-4 and J usage is TRBJ2-7; D is perhaps TRBD1 (6 bases). Germline loops: CDR1 SGHNT, CDR2 YYREEE (reference sequence). Trimming removed 4 bases at V and 2 bases at J, with 16 bases between. This CDR3 has 15 residues.

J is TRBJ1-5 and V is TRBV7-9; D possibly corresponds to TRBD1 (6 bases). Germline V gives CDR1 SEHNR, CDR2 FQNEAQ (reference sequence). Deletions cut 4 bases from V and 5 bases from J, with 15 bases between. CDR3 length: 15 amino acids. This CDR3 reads CASSSDGTRDQPQHF. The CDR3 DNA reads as TGTGCCAGCAGCTCAGACGGGACACGCGATCAGCCCCAGCATTTT. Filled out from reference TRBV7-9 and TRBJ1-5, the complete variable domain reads DTGVSQNPRHKITKRGQNVTFRCDPISEHNRLYWYRQTLGQGPEFLTYFQNEAQLEKSRLLSDRFSAERPKGSFSTLEIQRTEQGDSAMYLCASSSDGTRDQPQHFGDGTRLSIL.

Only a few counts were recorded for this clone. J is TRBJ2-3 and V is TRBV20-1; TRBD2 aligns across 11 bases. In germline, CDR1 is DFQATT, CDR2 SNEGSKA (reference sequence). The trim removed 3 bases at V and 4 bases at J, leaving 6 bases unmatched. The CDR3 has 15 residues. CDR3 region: CSASHSGRESDTQYF. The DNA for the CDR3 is TGCAGTGCTAGTCATAGCGGGAGGGAGTCAGATACGCAGTATTTT.

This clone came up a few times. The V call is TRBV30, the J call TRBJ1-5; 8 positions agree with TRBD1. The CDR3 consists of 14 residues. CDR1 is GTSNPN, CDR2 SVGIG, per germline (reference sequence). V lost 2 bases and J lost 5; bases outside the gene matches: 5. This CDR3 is CAWSNRGVHQPQHF. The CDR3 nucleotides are TGTGCCTGGAGTAACAGGGGGGTCCATCAGCCCCAGCATTTT. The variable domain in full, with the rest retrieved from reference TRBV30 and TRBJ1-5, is SQTIHQWPATLVQPVGSPLSLECTVEGTSNPNLYWYRQAAGRGLQLLFYSVGIGQISSEVPQNLSASRPQDRQFILSSKKLLLSDSGFYLCAWSNRGVHQPQHFGDGTRLSIL.